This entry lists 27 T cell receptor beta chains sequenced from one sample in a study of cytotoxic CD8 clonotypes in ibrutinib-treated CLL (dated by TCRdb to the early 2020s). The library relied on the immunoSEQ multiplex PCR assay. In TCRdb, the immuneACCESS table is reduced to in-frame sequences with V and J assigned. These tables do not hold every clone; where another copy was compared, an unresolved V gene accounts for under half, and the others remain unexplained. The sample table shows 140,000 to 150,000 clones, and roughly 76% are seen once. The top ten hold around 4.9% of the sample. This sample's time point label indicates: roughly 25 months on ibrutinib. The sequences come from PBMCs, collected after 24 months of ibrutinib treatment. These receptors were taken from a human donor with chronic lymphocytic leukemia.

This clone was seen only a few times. The CDR3 coding sequence is TGTGCCAGCAGCCAACGGACAGACGAAGCTTTCTTT. This codes for CASSQRTDEAFF. The V call is TRBV6-1, the J call TRBJ1-1, with a possible D match to TRBD1 (6 bases). Trimming pared 6 bases from V and 8 bases from J, leaving 13 bases between. CDR1 is MNHNS and CDR2 is SASEGT in the germline V gene. The CDR3 has 12 residues.

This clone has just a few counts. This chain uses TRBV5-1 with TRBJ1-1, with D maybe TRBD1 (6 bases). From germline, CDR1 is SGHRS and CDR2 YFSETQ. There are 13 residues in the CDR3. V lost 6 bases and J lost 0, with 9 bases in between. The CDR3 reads CASNGGLNTEAFF. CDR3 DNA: TGCGCCAGCAATGGGGGGCTGAACACTGAAGCTTTCTTT.

CDR3 bases: TGTGCCAGCAGCTTGAGCGGGGTGGAGGAAAAACTGTTTTTT. Protein product: CASSLSGVEEKLFF. The gene calls are TRBV5-6 and TRBJ1-4; unclear D gene. The CDR3 sequence is 14 residues long. CDR1 is SGHDT and CDR2 is YYEEEE in the germline V gene. Between the trimmed V and J ends, which lost 1 base and 8 bases, there was a span of 12 bases.

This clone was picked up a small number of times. In DNA, the CDR3 is TGCAGCGTTGGAGCGTCGGACACTGAAGCTTTCTTT. Its protein is CSVGASDTEAFF. The rearrangement joins TRBV29-1 to TRBJ1-1; D uncertain. This CDR3 comprises 12 residues. Germline V gives CDR1 SQVTM, CDR2 ANQGSEA. Trimming left V 4 bases short and J 3 bases short, with 9 bases between.

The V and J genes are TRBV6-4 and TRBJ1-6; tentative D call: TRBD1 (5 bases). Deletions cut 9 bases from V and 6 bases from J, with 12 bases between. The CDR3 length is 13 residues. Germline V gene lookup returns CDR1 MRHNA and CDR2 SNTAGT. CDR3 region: CASRRALNSPLHF. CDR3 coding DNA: TGTGCCAGTCGCAGGGCCCTTAATTCACCCCTCCACTTT.

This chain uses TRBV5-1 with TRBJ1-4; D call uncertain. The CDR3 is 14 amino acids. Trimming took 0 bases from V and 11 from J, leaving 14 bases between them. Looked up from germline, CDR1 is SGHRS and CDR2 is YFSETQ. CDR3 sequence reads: CASSLVGGGGKLFF. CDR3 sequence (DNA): TGCGCCAGCAGCTTGGTGGGCGGCGGAGGGAAACTGTTTTTT. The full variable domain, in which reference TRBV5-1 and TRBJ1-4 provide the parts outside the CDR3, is KAGVTQTPRYLIKTRGQQVTLSCSPISGHRSVSWYQQTPGQGLQFLFEYFSETQRNKGNFPGRFSGRQFSNSRSEMNVSTLELGDSALYLCASSLVGGGGKLFFGSGTQLSVL.

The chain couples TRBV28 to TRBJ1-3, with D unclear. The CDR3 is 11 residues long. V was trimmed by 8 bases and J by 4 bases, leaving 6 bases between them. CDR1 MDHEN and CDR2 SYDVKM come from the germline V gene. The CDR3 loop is CASRAGNTIYF. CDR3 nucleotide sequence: TGTGCCAGCCGAGCCGGAAACACCATATATTTT.

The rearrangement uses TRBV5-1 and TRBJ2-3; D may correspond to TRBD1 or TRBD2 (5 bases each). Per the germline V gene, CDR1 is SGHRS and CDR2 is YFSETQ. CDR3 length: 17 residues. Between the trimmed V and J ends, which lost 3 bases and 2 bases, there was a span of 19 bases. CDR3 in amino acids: CASSSGWGRDHTDTQYF. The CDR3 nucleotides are TGCGCCAGCAGCTCAGGGTGGGGCAGGGACCACACAGATACGCAGTATTTT.

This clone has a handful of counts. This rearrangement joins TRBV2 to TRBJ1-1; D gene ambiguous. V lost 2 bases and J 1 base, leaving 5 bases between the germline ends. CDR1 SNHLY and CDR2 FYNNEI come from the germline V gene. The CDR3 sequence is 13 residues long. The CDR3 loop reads CASSELENTEAFF. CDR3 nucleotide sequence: TGTGCCAGCAGTGAATTGGAGAACACTGAAGCTTTCTTT.

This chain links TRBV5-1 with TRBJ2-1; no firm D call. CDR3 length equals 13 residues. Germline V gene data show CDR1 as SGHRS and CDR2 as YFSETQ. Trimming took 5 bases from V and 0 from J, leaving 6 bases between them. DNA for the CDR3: TGCGCCAGCAGGTCGGTCTCCTACAATGAGCAGTTCTTC. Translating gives CASRSVSYNEQFF.

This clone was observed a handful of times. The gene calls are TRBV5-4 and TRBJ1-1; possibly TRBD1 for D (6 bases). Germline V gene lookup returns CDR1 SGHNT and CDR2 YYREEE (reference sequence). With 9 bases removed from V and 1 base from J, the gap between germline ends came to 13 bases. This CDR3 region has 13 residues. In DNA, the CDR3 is TGTGCCACCTACAGGGAAACGAACACTGAAGCTTTCTTT. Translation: CATYRETNTEAFF.

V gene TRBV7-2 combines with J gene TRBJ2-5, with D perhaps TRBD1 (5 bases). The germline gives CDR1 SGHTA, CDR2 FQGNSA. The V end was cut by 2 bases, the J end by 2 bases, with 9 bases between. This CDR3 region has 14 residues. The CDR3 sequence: CASSLFQGQETQYF. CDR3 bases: TGTGCCAGCAGCTTATTTCAGGGTCAAGAGACCCAGTACTTC.

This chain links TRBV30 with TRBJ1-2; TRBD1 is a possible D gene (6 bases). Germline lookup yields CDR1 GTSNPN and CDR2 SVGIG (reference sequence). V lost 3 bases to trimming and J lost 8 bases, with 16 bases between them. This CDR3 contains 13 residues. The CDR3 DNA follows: TGTGCCTGGAGGACAACAGGGTGGGAAGGCTACACCTTC. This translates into CAWRTTGWEGYTF.

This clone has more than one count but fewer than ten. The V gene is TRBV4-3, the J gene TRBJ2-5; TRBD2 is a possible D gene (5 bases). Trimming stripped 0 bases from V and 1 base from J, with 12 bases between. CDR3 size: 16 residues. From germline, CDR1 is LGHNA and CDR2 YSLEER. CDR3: CASSQDGPAGQETQYF. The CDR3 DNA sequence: TGCGCCAGCAGCCAAGATGGTCCGGCGGGCCAAGAGACCCAGTACTTC.

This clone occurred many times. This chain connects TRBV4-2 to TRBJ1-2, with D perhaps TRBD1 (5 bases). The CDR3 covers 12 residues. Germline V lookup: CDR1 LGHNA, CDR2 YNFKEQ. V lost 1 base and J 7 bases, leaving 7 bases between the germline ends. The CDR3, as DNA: TGTGCCAGCAGCCAAGGGGGCAGTGGCTACACCTTC. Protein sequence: CASSQGGSGYTF.

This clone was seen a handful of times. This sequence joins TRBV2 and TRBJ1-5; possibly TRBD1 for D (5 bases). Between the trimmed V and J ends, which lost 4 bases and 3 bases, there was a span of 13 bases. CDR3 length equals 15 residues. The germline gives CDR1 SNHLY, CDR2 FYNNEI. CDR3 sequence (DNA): TGTGCCAGCAGTGTCCCCGGGGCCCCCAATCAGCCCCAGCATTTT. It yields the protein CASSVPGAPNQPQHF. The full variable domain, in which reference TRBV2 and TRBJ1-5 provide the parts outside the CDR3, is EPEVTQTPSHQVTQMGQEVILRCVPISNHLYFYWYRQILGQKVEFLVSFYNNEISEKSEIFDDQFSVERPDGSNFTLKIRSTKLEDSAMYFCASSVPGAPNQPQHFGDGTRLSIL.

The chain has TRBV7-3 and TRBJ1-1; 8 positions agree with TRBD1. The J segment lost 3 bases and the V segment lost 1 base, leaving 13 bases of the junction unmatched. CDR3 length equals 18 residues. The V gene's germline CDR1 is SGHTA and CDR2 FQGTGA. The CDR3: CASSLKGAGGAQDTEAFF. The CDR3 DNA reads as TGTGCCAGCAGCTTAAAGGGAGCAGGGGGCGCTCAGGACACTGAAGCTTTCTTT.

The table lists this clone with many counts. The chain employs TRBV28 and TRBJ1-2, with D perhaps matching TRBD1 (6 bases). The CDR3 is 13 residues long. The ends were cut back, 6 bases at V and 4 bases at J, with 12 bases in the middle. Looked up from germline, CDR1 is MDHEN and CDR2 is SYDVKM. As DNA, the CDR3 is TGTGCCAGCAGGAAACAGGGCCGCTATGGCTACACCTTC. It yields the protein CASRKQGRYGYTF.

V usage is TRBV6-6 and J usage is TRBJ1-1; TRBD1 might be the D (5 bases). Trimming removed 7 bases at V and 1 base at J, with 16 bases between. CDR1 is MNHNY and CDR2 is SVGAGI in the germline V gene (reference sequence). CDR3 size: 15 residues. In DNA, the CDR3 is TGTGCCAGCAACGCCCCGGGACGGAAGAACACTGAAGCTTTCTTT. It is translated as CASNAPGRKNTEAFF.

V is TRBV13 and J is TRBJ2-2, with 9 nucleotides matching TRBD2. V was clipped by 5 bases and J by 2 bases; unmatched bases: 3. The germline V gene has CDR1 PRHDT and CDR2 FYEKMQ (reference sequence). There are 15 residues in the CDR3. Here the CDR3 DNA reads TGTGCCAGCAGCCGTAGCGGGGGAAACACCGGGGAGCTGTTTTTT. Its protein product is CASSRSGGNTGELFF. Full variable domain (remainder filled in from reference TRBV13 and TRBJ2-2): AAGVIQSPRHLIKEKRETATLKCYPIPRHDTVYWYQQGPGQDPQFLISFYEKMQSDKGSIPDRFSAQQFSDYHSELNMSSLELGDSALYFCASSRSGGNTGELFFGEGSRLTVL.

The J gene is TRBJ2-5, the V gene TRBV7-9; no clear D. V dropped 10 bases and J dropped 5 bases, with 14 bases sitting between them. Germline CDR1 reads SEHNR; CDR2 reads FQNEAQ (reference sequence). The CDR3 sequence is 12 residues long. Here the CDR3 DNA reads TGTGCCACCACTGTCCAGAGGGAGACCCAGTACTTC. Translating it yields CATTVQRETQYF. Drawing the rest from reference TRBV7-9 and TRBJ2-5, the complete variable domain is DTGVSQNPRHKITKRGQNVTFRCDPISEHNRLYWYRQTLGQGPEFLTYFQNEAQLEKSRLLSDRFSAERPKGSFSTLEIQRTEQGDSAMYLCATTVQRETQYFGPGTRLLVL.

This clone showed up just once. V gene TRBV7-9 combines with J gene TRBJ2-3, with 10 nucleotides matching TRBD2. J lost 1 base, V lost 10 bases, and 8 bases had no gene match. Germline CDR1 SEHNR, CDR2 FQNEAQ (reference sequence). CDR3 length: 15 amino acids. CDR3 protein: CATNLAGVGTDTQYF. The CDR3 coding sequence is TGTGCCACCAACCTAGCGGGAGTCGGCACAGATACGCAGTATTTT.

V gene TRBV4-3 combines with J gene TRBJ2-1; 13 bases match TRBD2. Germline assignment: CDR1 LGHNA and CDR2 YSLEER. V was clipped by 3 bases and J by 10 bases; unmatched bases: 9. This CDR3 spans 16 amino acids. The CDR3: CASSQQTSGRAGEQFF. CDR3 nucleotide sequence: TGCGCCAGCAGCCAGCAAACTAGCGGGAGGGCCGGGGAGCAGTTCTTC.

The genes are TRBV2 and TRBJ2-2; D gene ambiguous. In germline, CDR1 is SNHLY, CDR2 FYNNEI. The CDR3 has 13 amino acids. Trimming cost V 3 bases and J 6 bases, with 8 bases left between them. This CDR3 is CASSDESAGELFF. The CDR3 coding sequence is TGTGCCAGCAGTGACGAAAGCGCCGGGGAGCTGTTTTTT.

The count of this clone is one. DNA for the CDR3: TGTGCCAGCGGTCAGTTTAGGGGCAATGAGCAGTTCTTC. It yields the protein CASGQFRGNEQFF. V is TRBV6-5 and J is TRBJ2-1, with TRBD1 as a possible D gene (5 bases). The CDR3 spans 13 residues. Germline CDR1 reads MNHEY; CDR2 reads SVGAGI. Trimming removed 8 bases at V and 6 bases at J, with 14 bases between.

Here the CDR3 reads CASSEFSGRELGTDTQYF. CDR3 bases: TGTGCCAGCAGTGAGTTTAGCGGGAGGGAGTTGGGCACAGATACGCAGTATTTT. The chain couples TRBV2 to TRBJ2-3; TRBD2 aligns across 11 bases. Per germline, CDR1 SNHLY and CDR2 FYNNEI. The CDR3 runs to 18 residues. Trimming cost V 3 bases and J 1 base; bases outside gene matches: 9.

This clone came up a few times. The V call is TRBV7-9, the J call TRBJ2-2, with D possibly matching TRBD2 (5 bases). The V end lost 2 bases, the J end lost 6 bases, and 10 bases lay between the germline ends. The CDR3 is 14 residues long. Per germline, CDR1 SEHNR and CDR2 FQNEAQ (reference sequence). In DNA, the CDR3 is TGTGCCAGCAGCTTATTGAGGGCGGCCGGGGAGCTGTTTTTT. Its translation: CASSLLRAAGELFF. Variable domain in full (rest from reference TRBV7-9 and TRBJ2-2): DTGVSQNPRHKITKRGQNVTFRCDPISEHNRLYWYRQTLGQGPEFLTYFQNEAQLEKSRLLSDRFSAERPKGSFSTLEIQRTEQGDSAMYLCASSLLRAAGELFFGEGSRLTVL.